This TCR beta chain appears in the sequencing data of a study of blood T cell repertoires in COVID-19 (dated by TCRdb to the early 2020s). In the study overall: Samples from collaborators originated in the United States, Italy and Spain and spanned both the acute and convalescent phases of COVID-19. The samples were drawn from the first 160 participants of the ongoing ImmuneRACE study and from over 950 subjects provided by 6 global collaborators. The repertoires were made available in a free public database intended to serve as a resource for research on the immune response to SARS-CoV-2. Where available, HLA class I and class II types were taken from metadata supplied by the sample provider and were not determined by assay-based typing. Subjects who had been exposed to COVID-19, were actively infected with it, or had recovered from it provided the deeply sampled blood TCRbeta repertoires that made up the dataset. The prospective study material was composed of cDNA or gDNA derived from T cells, B-cell-depleted T cells, or PBMCs. Nearly every sample came with metadata listing a de-identified subject ID, COVID-19 status, age in years and sex. What the authors observed across the whole study: Clinical and demographic metadata were provided uncurated, with the amount varying by source and participant.

A note on this clone: There is no known antigen for this receptor. It has no much larger one-base neighbor in the sample; base qualities were not kept.

In the prospective study, participants were 18 to 89 years old, resided in approximately 22 geographic areas of the United States, and were enrolled through a virtual design. Cohort assignment in the prospective study relied on participant-reported clinical history from a screening survey and a study questionnaire. Recovered participants in ImmuneRACE Cohort 3 were defined by two consecutive negative NP/OP PCR tests, clearance by a healthcare professional, or resolution of symptoms. Mobile phlebotomists in the prospective study collected whole blood, serum and a nasopharyngeal or oropharyngeal swab from every participant. Over a roughly 2-month period, participants in the prospective study had the option of providing additional blood draws and questionnaires. Prospective study blood samples were shipped either frozen or at room temperature before DNA extraction. Based on the germline V gene, the CDR1 and CDR2 sequences are KGHDR and SFDVKD. The V end gives up 0 bases and the J end 9 bases, leaving 16 bases in the junction not matched to a gene. CDR3 length: 20 amino acids, cysteine to phenylalanine. Only the CDR3 region is kept as DNA, spanning 60 bases read in frame from base 1.

TCRbeta CDR3 regions were amplified from genomic DNA by means of the immunoSEQ Assay, a bias-controlled multiplex PCR. As for the authors' bioinformatics: The number of nucleated cells in each sample was estimated by amplification of reference gene primers within the assay. Sequence reads were collapsed and filtered to measure the absolute abundance of every unique TCRbeta CDR3 rearrangement. For each sample, productive Simpson clonality was calculated as the square root of Simpson's diversity index across productive rearrangements. TCRdb provides this immuneACCESS table in a form limited to in-frame rearrangements. Some clones are lacking; in checked studies, under half of them reflect an unresolved V gene, and why the rest are absent is not known. V, J and clone size are taken as reported in that table, and D and trimming were inferred from the DNA itself. The sample data list more than 250,000 clones, and over 75% of these were observed just once. The ten largest account for over 4% of the sample.

Sequenced material: PBMCs or T cells enriched from blood (not recorded which). Recombination connected TRBV24-1 to TRBJ2-1; TRBD2 aligns with 13 central bases. This TCR was recovered from a woman aged 25 to 45 who had recovered from COVID-19. At the DNA level, the sequence is TGTGCCACCAGTGATTTGCCCCTAACTAGCGGGGGGGCCGAGTGGTGTGAGCAGTTCTTC. It translates to CATSDLPLTSGGAEWCEQFF.